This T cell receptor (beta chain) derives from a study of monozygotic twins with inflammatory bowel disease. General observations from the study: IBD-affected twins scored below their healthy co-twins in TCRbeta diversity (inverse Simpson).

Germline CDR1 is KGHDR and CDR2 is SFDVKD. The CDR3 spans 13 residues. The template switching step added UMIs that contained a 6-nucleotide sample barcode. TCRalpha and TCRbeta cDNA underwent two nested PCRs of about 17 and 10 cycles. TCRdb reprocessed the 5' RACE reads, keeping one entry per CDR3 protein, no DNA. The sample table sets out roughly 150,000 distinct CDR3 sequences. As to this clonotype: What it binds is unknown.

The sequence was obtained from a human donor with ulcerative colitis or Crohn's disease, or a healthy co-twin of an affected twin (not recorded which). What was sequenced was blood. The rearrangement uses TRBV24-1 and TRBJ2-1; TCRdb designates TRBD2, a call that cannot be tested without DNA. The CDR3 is CAAGGQVNNEQFF.